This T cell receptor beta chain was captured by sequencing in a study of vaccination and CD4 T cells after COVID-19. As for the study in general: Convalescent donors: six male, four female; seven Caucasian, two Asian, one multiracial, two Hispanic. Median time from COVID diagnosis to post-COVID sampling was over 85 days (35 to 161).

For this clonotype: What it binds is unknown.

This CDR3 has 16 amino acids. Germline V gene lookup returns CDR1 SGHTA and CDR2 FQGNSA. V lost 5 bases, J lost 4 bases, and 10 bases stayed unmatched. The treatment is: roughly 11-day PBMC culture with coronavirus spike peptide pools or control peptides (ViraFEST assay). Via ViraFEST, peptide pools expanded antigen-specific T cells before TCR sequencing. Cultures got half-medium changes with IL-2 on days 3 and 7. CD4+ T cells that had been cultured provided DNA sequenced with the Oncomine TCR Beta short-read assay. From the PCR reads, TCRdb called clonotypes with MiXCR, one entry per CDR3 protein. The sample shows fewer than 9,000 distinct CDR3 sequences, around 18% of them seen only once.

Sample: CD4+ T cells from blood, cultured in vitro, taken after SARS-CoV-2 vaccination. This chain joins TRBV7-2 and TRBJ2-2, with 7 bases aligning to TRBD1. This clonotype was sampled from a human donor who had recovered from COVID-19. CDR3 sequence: CASSNIRGFGTGELFF. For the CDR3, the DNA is TGTGCCAGCAGCAATATCAGGGGGTTTGGCACCGGGGAGCTGTTTTTT.